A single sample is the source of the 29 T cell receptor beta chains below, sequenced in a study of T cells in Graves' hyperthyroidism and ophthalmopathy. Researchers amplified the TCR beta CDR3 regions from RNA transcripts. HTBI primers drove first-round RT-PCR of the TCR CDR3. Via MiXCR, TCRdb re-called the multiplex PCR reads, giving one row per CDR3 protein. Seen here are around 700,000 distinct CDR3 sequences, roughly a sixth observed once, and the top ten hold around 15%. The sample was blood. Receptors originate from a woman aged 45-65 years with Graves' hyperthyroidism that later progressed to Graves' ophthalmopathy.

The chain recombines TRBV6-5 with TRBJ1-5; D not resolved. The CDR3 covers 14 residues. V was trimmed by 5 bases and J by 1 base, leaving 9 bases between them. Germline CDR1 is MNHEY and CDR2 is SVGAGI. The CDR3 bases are TGTGCCAGCAGTACTGGAGAAAGCAATCAGCCCCAGCATTTT. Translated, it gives CASSTGESNQPQHF.

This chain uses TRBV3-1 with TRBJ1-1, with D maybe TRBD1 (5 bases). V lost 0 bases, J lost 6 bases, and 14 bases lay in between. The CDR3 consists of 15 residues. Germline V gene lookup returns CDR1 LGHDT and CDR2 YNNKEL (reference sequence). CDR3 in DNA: TGTGCCAGCAGCCAAGAAGAGGGGTCGCACGCTGAAGCTTTCTTT. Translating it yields CASSQEEGSHAEAFF. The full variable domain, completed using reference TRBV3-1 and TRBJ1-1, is DTAVSQTPKYLVTQMGNDKSIKCEQNLGHDTMYWYKQDSKKFLKIMFSYNNKELIINETVPNRFSPKSPDKAHLNLHINSLELGDSAVYFCASSQEEGSHAEAFFGQGTRLTVV.

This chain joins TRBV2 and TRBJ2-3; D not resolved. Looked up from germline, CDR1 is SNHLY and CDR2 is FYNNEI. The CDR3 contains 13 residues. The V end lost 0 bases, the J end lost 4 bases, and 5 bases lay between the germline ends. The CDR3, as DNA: TGTGCCAGCAGTGAAGCTTGGTCAGATACGCAGTATTTT. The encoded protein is CASSEAWSDTQYF. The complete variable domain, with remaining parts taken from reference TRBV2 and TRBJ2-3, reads EPEVTQTPSHQVTQMGQEVILRCVPISNHLYFYWYRQILGQKVEFLVSFYNNEISEKSEIFDDQFSVERPDGSNFTLKIRSTKLEDSAMYFCASSEAWSDTQYFGPGTRLTVL.

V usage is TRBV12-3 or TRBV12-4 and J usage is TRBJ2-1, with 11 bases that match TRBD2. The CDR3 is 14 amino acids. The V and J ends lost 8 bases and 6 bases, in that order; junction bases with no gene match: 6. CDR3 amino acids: CASSLAGVRNEQFF. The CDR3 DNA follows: TGTGCCAGCTCACTAGCGGGAGTTCGCAATGAGCAGTTCTTC.

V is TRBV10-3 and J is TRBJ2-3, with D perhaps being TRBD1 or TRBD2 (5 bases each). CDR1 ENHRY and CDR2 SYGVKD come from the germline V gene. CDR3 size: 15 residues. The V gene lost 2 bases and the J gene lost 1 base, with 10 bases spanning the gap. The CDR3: CAISEMGERTDTQYF. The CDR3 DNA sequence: TGTGCCATCAGTGAGATGGGGGAACGCACAGATACGCAGTATTTT.

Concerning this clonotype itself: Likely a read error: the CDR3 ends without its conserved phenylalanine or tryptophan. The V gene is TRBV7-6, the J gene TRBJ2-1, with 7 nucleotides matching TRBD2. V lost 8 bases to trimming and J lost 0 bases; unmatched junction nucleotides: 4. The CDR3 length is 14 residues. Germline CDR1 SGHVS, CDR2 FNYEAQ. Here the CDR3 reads CASGGENSYNEQFY. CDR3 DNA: TGTGCCAGCGGGGGGGAGAACTCCTACAATGAGCAGTTCTAC.

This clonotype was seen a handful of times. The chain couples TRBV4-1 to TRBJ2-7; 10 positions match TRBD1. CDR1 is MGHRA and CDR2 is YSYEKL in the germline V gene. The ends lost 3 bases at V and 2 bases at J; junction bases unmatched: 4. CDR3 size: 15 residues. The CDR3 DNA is TGCGCCAGCAGCCAGCGACAGGGGGCGGCCTACGAGCAGTACTTC. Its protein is CASSQRQGAAYEQYF.

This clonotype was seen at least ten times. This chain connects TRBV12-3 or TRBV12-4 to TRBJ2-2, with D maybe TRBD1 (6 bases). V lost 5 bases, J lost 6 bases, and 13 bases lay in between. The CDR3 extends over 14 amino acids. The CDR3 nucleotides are TGTGCCAGCAGTACCAACAGGGTCCCCGGGGAGCTGTTTTTT. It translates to CASSTNRVPGELFF.

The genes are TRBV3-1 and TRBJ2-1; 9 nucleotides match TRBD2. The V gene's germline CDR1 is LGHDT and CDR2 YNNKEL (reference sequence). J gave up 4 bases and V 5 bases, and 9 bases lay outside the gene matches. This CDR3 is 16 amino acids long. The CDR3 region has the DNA TGTGCCAGCAGCAGGGGTAGCGGGGGCCCTTACAATGAGCAGTTCTTC. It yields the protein CASSRGSGGPYNEQFF.

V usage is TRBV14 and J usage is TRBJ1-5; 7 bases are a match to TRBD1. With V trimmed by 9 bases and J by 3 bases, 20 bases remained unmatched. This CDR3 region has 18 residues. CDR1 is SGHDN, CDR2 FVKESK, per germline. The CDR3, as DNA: TGTGCCAGGAGATACGGGACAGCCTGTCTAAGTGTCAATCAGCCCCAGCATTTT. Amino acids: CARRYGTACLSVNQPQHF.

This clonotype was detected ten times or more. CDR3 in amino acids: CASAQTGGVYGYTF. The CDR3 DNA follows: TGTGCCAGCGCCCAGACAGGGGGCGTCTATGGCTACACCTTC. V usage is TRBV2 and J usage is TRBJ1-2; TRBD1 matches 10 bases. Germline assignment: CDR1 SNHLY and CDR2 FYNNEI. V was pared by 8 bases and J by 4 bases, with 7 bases of the junction left unmatched. This CDR3 is 14 amino acids long.

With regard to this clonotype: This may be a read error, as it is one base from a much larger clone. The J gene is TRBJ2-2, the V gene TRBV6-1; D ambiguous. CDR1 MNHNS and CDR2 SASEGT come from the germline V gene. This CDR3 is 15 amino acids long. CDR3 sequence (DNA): TGTGCCAGCATACGGCCCCCCGCGAACACCCGGGAGCTGTTTTTT. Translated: CASIRPPANTRELFF.

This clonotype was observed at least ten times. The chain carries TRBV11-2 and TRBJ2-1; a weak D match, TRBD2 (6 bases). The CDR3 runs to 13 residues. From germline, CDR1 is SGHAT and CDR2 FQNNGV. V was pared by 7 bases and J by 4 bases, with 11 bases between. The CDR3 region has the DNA TGTGCCAGCACGGAGGGGCCGTACAATGAGCAGTTCTTC. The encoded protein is CASTEGPYNEQFF. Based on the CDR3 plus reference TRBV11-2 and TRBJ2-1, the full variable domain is EAGVAQSPRYKIIEKRQSVAFWCNPISGHATLYWYQQILGQGPKLLIQFQNNGVVDDSQLPKDRFSAERLKGVDSTLKIQPAKLEDSAVYLCASTEGPYNEQFFGPGTRLTVL.

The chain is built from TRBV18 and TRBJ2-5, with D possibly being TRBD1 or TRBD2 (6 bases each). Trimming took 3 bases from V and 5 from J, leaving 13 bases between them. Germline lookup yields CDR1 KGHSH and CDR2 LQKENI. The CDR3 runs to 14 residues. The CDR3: CASSPGGGLETQYF. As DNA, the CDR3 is TGTGCCAGCTCACCCGGAGGGGGGTTGGAGACCCAGTACTTC.

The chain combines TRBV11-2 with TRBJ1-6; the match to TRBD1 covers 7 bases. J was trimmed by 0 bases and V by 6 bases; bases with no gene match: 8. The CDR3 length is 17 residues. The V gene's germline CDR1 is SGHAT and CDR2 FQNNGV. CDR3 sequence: CASSSTGVASYNSPLHF. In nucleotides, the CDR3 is TGTGCCAGCAGTTCTACAGGGGTTGCCTCCTATAATTCACCCCTCCACTTT.

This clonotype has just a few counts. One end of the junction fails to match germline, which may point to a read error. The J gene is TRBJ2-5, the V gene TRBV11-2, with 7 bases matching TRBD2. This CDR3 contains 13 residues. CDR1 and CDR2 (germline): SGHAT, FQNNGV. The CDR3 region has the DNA TGTGCCAGCGGCTTCAGCGGGGAAGAGACCCAGTACTTC. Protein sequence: CASGFSGEETQYF.

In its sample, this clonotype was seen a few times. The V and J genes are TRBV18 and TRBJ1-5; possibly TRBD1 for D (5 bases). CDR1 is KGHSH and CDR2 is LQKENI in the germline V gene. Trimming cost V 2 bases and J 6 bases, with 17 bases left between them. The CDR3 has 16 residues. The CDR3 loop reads CASSPEDGGGGQPQHF. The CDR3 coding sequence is TGTGCCAGCTCACCAGAGGATGGGGGGGGAGGTCAGCCCCAGCATTTT.

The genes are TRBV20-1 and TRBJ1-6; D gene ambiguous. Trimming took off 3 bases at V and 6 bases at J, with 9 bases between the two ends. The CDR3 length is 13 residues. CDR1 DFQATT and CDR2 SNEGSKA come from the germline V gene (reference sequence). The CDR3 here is CSASDSPNSPLHF. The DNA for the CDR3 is TGCAGTGCTAGTGACTCACCTAATTCACCCCTCCACTTT.

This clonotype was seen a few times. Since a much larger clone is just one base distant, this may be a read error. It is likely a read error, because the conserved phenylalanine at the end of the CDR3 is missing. The CDR3 coding sequence is TGTGCCAGCAGCCCGAGACAGTACAATGAGCAGTTCCTC. Encoded protein: CASSPRQYNEQFL. The chain carries TRBV7-9 and TRBJ2-1; tentatively, D is TRBD1 (5 bases). The CDR3 has 13 amino acids. Germline assignment: CDR1 SEHNR and CDR2 FQNEAQ (reference sequence). Trimming cost V 5 bases and J 4 bases, with 9 bases left between them.

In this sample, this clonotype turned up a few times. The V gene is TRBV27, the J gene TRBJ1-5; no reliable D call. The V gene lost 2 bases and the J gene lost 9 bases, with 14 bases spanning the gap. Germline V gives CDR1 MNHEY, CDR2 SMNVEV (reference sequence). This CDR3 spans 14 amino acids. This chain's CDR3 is CASSLGDQYGPQHF. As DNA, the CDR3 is TGTGCCAGCAGTTTAGGAGACCAATATGGGCCCCAGCATTTT.

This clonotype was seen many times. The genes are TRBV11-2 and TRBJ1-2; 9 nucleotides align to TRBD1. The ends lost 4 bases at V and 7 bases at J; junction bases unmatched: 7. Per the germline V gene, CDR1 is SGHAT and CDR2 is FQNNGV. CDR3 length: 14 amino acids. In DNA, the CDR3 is TGTGCCAGCAGCTCGTTAACAGGGGGCAGTGGCTACACCTTC. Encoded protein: CASSSLTGGSGYTF.

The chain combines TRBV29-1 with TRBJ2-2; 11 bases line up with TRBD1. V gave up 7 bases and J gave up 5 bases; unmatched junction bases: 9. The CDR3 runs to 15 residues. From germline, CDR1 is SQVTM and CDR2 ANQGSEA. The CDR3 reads CSATLGDRGTGELFF. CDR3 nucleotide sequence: TGCAGCGCCACCCTAGGGGACAGGGGGACCGGGGAGCTGTTTTTT.

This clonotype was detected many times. This CDR3 reads CASSNNGQLNTEAFF. The CDR3 nucleotides are TGTGCCAGCTCAAATAATGGACAGTTGAACACTGAAGCTTTCTTT. The gene calls are TRBV18 and TRBJ1-1; the D gene is possibly TRBD1 (6 bases). The V gene's germline CDR1 is KGHSH and CDR2 LQKENI. CDR3 length: 15 residues. Trimming pared 5 bases from V and 0 bases from J, leaving 13 bases between.

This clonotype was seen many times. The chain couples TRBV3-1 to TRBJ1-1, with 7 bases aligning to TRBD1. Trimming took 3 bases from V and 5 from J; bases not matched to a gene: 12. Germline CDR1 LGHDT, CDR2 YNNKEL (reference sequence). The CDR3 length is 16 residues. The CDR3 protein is CASSHPPKGQWTEAFF. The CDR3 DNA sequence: TGTGCCAGCAGCCACCCCCCAAAGGGACAGTGGACTGAAGCTTTCTTT. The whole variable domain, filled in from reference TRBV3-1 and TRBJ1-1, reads DTAVSQTPKYLVTQMGNDKSIKCEQNLGHDTMYWYKQDSKKFLKIMFSYNNKELIINETVPNRFSPKSPDKAHLNLHINSLELGDSAVYFCASSHPPKGQWTEAFFGQGTRLTVV.

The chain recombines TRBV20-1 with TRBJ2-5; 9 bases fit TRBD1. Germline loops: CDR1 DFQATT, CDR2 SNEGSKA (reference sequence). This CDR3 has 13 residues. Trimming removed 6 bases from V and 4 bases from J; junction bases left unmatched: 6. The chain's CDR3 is CSADRGDIETQYF. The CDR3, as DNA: TGCAGTGCCGACAGGGGGGACATAGAGACCCAGTACTTC.

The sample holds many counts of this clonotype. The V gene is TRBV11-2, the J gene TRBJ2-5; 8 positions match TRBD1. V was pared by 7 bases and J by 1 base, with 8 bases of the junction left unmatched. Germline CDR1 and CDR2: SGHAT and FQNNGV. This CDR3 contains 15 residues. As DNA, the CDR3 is TGTGCCAGCACCCGGACAGGGCGAGTCCAAGAGACCCAGTACTTC. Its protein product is CASTRTGRVQETQYF.

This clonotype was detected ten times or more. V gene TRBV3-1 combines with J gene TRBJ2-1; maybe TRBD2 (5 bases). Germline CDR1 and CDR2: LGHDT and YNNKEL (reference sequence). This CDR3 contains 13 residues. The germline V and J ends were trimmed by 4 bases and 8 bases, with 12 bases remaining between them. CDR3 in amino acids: CASSPSLEDEQFF. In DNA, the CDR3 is TGTGCCAGCAGCCCCTCACTAGAGGATGAGCAGTTCTTC.

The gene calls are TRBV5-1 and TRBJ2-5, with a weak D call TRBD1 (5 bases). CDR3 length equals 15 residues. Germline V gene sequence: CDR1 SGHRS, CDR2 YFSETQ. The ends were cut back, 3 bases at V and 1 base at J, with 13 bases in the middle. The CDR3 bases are TGCGCCAGCAGCTCTGACCCGACAGTCCAAGAGACCCAGTACTTC. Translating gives CASSSDPTVQETQYF.

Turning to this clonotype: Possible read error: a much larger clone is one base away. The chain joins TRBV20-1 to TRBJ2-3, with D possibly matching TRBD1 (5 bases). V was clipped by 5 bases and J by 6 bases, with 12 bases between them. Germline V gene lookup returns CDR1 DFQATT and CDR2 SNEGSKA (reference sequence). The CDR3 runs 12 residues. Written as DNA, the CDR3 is TGCAGTGCTGGCCGCAGGGCTGATACGCAGTATTTT. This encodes CSAGRRADTQYF.